Given below is one TCR beta chain in context. What it recognizes is unknown. The data are from a study of T cell responses to AZD1222 COVID-19 vaccine. Whole-study results and caveats: Spike-specific TCR repertoires showed rising breadth and depth after two AZD1222 doses. The sample set comprised mostly white British donors with more females, and clonal diversity was possibly underestimated.

TCRdb's table, derived via immunoSEQ multiplex PCR, lists solely in-frame clones and lacks some. The sample includes approximately 150,000 clones, 86% of them seen just once. The germline V gene has CDR1 MNHEY and CDR2 SMNVEV (reference sequence). The CDR3 covers 15 residues. Trimming cost V 7 bases and J 2 bases, with 16 bases left between them. Here the sequenced sample was peripheral blood, taken 28 days after the second AZD1222 dose. The clonotype was recovered from an adult who received the AZD1222 COVID-19 vaccine. The chain couples TRBV27 to TRBJ2-3, with D possibly TRBD2 on 6 matching bases. The CDR3 DNA is TGTGCCAGCACCGAAACCGGGACTCTCACAGATACGCAGTATTTT. Amino acids: CASTETGTLTDTQYF.